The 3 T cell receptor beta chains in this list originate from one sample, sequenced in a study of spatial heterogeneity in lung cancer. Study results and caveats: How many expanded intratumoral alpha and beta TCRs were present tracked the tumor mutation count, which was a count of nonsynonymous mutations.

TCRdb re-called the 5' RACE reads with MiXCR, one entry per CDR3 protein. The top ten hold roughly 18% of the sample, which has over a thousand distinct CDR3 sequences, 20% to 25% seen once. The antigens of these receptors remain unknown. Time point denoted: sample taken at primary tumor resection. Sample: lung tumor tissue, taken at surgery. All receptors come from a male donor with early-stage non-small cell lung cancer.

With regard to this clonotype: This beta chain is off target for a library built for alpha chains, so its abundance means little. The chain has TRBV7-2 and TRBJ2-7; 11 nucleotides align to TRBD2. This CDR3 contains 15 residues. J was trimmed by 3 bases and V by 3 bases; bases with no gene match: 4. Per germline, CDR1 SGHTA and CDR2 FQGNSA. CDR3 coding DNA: TGTGCCAGCAGCTTCTTAGCGGGAGGGGACTACGAGCAGTACTTC. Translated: CASSFLAGGDYEQYF.

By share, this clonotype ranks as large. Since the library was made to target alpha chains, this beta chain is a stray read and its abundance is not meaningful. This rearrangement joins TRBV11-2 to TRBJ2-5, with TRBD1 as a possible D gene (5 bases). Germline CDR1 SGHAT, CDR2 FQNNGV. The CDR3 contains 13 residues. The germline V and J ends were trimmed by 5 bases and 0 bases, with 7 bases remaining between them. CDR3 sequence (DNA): TGTGCCAGCAGCCAAGGGGACCAAGAGACCCAGTACTTC. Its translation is CASSQGDQETQYF.

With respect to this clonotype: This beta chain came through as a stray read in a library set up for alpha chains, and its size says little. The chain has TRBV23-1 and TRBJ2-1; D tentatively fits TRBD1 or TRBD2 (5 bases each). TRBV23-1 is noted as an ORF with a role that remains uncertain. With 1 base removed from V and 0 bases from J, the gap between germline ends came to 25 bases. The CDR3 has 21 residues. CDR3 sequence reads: CASSQYPASDGALSSYNEQFF. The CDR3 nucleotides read TGCGCCAGCAGTCAATACCCCGCCTCAGACGGGGCGCTAAGCTCCTACAATGAGCAGTTCTTC.